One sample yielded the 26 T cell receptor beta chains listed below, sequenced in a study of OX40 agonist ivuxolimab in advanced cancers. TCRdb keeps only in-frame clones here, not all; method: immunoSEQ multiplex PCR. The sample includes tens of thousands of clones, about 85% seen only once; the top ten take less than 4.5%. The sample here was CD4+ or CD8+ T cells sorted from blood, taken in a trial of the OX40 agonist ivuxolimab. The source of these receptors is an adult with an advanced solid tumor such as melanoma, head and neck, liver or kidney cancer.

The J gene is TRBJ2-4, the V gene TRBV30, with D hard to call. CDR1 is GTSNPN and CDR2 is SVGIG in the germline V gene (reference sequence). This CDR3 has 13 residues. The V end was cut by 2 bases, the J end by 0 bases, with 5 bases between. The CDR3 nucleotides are TGTGCCTGGAGTTTGACAGCCAAAAACATTCAGTACTTC. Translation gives CAWSLTAKNIQYF.

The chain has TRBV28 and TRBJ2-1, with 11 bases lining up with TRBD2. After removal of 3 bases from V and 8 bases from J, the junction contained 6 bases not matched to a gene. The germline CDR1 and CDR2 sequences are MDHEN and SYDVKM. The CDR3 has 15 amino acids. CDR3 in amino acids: CASSLVAGGDDEQFF. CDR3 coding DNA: TGTGCCAGCAGTTTGGTAGCGGGAGGGGACGATGAGCAGTTCTTC.

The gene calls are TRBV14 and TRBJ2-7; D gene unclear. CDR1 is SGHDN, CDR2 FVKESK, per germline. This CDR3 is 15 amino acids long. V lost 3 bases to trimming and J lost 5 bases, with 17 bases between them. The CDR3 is CASSQWPDSIHEQYF. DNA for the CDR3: TGTGCCAGCAGCCAGTGGCCAGATAGTATCCACGAGCAGTACTTC.

The CDR3: CASSSTENREKLFF. For the CDR3, the DNA is TGTGCCAGCAGCTCGACAGAGAACAGGGAAAAACTGTTTTTT. This chain joins TRBV11-1 and TRBJ1-4, with a weak D call TRBD1 (5 bases). The CDR3 spans 14 residues. Germline V gene lookup returns CDR1 SGHAT and CDR2 FQDESV (reference sequence). V lost 4 bases and J 8 bases, leaving 14 bases between the germline ends.

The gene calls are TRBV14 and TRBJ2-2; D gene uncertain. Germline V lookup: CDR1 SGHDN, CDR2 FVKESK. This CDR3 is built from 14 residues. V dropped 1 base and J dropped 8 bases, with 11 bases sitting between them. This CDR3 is CASSQGLLGGELFF. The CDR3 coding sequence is TGTGCCAGCAGCCAAGGACTTTTGGGAGGGGAGCTGTTTTTT.

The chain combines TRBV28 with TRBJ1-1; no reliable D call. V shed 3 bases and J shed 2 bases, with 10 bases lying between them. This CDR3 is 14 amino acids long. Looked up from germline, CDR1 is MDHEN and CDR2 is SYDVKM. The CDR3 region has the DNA TGTGCCAGCAGTTTGTTGGGCGTCAACACTGAAGCTTTCTTT. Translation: CASSLLGVNTEAFF.

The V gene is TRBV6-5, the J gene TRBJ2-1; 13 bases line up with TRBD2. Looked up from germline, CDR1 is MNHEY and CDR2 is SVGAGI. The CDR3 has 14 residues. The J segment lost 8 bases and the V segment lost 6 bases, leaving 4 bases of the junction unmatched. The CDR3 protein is CASRRLAGGHEQFF. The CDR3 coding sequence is TGTGCCAGCAGACGACTAGCGGGAGGACATGAGCAGTTCTTC.

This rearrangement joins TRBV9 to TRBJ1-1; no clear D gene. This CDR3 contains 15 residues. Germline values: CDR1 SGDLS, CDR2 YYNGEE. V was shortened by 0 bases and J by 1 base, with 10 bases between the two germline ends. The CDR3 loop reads CASSVDAGTNTEAFF. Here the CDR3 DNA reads TGTGCCAGCAGCGTAGACGCCGGAACGAACACTGAAGCTTTCTTT.

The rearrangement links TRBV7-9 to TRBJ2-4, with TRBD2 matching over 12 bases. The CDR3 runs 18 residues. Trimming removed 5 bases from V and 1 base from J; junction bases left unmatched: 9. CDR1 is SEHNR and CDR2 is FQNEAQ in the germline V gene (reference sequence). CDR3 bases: TGTGCCAGCAGCCCCAGGGCAGGGACTAGCGGGGCCAAAAACATTCAGTACTTC. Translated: CASSPRAGTSGAKNIQYF.

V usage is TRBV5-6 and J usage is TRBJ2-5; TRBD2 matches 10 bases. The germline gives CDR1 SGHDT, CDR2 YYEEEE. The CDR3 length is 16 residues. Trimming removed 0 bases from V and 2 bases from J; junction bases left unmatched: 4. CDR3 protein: CASSLEGTSEQETQYF. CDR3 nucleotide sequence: TGTGCCAGCAGCTTGGAAGGGACTAGCGAACAAGAGACCCAGTACTTC.

CDR3 in DNA: TGTGCCAGCAGGCGGGACTACATAGACTACGAGCAGTACTTC. It encodes CASRRDYIDYEQYF. This chain links TRBV27 with TRBJ2-7; 7 nucleotides line up with TRBD2. The CDR3 extends over 14 amino acids. CDR1 is MNHEY, CDR2 SMNVEV, per germline (reference sequence). V trimming: 6 bases; J trimming: 3 bases; junction bases outside the gene matches: 8.

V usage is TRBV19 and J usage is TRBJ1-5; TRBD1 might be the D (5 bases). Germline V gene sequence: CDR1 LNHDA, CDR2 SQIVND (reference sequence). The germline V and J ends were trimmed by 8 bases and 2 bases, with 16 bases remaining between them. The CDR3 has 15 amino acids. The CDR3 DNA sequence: TGTGCCAGTGCCCCGGGAGGGGACCGCAATCAGCCCCAGCATTTT. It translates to CASAPGGDRNQPQHF.

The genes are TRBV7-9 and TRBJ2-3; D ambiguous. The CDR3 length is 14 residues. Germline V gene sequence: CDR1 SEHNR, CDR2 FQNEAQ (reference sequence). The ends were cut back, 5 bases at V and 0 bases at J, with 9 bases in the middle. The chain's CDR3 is CASSPGQSTDTQYF. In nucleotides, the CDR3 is TGTGCCAGCAGCCCCGGGCAGAGCACAGATACGCAGTATTTT. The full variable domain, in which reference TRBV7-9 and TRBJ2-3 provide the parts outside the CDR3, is DTGVSQNPRHKITKRGQNVTFRCDPISEHNRLYWYRQTLGQGPEFLTYFQNEAQLEKSRLLSDRFSAERPKGSFSTLEIQRTEQGDSAMYLCASSPGQSTDTQYFGPGTRLTVL.

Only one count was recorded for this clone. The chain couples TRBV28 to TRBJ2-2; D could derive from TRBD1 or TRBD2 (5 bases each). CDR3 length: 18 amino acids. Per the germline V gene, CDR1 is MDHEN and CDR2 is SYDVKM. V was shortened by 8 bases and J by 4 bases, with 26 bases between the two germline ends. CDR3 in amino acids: CASALEGPITGGTGELFF. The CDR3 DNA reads TGTGCCAGCGCCCTAGAGGGACCGATAACGGGTGGCACCGGGGAGCTGTTTTTT.

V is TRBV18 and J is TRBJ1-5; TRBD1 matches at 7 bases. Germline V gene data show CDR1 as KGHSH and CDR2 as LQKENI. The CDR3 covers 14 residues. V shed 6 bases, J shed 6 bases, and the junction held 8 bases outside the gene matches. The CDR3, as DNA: TGTGCCAGCTCGTATGACAGGGCTAGTCAGCCCCAGCATTTT. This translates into CASSYDRASQPQHF.

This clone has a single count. CDR3: CASNQAGLNSPLHF. The CDR3 bases are TGTGCCAGCAATCAGGCCGGTTTAAATTCACCCCTCCACTTT. The chain recombines TRBV28 with TRBJ1-6; D is unresolved. The CDR3 loop spans 14 amino acids. The V gene's germline CDR1 is MDHEN and CDR2 SYDVKM. V was trimmed by 7 bases and J by 7 bases, leaving 14 bases between them.

The DNA of the CDR3 is TGCAGCGTCATGACAGGGGAAGCTTTCTTT. It translates to CSVMTGEAFF. V and J are TRBV29-1 and TRBJ1-1, with TRBD1 identical over 7 bases. V shed 6 bases, J shed 8 bases, and the junction held 3 bases outside the gene matches. This CDR3 spans 10 amino acids. CDR1 SQVTM and CDR2 ANQGSEA come from the germline V gene.

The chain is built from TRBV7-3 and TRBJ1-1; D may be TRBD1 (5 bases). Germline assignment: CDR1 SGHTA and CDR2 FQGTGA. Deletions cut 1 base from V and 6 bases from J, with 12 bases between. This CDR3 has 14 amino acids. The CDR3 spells CASSLKWDSPEAFF. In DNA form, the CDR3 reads TGTGCCAGCAGCTTAAAGTGGGACTCTCCTGAAGCTTTCTTT.

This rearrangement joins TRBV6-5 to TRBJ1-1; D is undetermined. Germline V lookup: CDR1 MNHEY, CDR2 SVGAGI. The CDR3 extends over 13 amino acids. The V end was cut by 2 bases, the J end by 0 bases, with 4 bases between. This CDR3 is CASSYSLNTEAFF. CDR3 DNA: TGTGCCAGCAGTTACAGCTTGAACACTGAAGCTTTCTTT.

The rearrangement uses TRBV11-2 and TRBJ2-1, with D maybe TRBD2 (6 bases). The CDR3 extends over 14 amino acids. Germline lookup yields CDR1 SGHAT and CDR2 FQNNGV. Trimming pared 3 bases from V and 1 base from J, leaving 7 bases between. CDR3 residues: CASSFSGSYNEQFF. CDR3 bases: TGTGCCAGCAGCTTCAGCGGGTCCTACAATGAGCAGTTCTTC.

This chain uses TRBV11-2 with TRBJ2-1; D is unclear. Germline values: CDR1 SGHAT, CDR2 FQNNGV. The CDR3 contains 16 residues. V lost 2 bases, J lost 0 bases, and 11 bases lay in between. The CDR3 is CASSLYRSLSYNEQFF. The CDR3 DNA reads TGTGCCAGCAGCTTATATAGATCCCTCTCCTACAATGAGCAGTTCTTC. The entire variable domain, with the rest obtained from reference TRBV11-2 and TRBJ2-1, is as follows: EAGVAQSPRYKIIEKRQSVAFWCNPISGHATLYWYQQILGQGPKLLIQFQNNGVVDDSQLPKDRFSAERLKGVDSTLKIQPAKLEDSAVYLCASSLYRSLSYNEQFFGPGTRLTVL.

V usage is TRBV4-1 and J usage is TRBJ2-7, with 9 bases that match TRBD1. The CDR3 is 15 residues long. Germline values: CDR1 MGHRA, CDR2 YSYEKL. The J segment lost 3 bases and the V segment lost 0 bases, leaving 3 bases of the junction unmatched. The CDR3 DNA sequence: TGCGCCAGCAGCCAAGATCAGGGACAGGGCTACGAGCAGTACTTC. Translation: CASSQDQGQGYEQYF.

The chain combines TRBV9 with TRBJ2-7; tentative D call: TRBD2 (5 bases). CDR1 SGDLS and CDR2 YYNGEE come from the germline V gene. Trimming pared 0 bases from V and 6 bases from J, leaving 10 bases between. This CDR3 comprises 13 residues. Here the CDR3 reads CASSVAIEGEQYF. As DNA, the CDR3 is TGTGCCAGCAGCGTAGCGATCGAGGGCGAGCAGTACTTC.

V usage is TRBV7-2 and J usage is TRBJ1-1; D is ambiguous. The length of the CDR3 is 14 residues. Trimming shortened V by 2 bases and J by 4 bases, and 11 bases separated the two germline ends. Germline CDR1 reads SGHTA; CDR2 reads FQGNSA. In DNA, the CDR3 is TGTGCCAGCAGCTTATCGTTGGGATCCACTGAAGCTTTCTTT. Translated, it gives CASSLSLGSTEAFF.

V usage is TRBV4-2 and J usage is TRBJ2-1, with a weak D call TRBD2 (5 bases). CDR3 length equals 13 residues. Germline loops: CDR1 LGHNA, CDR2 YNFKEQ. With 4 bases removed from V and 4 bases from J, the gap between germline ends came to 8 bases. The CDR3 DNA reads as TGTGCCAGCAGCCTAACTAGATACAATGAGCAGTTCTTC. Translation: CASSLTRYNEQFF.

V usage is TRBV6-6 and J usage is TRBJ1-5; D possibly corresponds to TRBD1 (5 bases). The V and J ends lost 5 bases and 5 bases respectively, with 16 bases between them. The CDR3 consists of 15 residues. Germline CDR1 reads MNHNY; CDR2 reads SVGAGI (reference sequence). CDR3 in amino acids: CASSGTGRRDQPQHF. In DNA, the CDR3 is TGTGCCAGCAGTGGGACGGGGCGCCGGGATCAGCCCCAGCATTTT.